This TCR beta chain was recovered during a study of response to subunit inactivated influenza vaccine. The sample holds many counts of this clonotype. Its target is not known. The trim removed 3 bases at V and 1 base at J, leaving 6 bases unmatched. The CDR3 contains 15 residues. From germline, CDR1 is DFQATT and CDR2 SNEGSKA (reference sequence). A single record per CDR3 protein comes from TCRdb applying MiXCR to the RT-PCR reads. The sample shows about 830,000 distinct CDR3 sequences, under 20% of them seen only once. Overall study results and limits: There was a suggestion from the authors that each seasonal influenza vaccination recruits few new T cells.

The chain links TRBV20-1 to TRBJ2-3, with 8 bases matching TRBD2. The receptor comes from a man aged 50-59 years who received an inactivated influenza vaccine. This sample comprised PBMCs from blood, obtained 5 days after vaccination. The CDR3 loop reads CSARGGSGGTDTQYF. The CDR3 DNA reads TGCAGTGCTAGGGGAGGTAGCGGGGGCACAGATACGCAGTATTTT.